These 8 T cell receptor beta chains were all obtained from the same sample, sequenced in a study of blood T cell repertoires in COVID-19. The protocol was immunoSEQ multiplex PCR, while the TCRdb copy is restricted to in-frame clones and leaves out a portion. The sample has approximately 120,000 clones, more than 75% seen once. Sequenced material: peripheral blood. The receptors here all came from a human donor in a cohort sampled during active COVID-19.

V is TRBV7-9 and J is TRBJ2-7, with TRBD2 identical over 7 bases. The ends lost 5 bases at V and 5 bases at J; junction bases unmatched: 12. Germline values: CDR1 SEHNR, CDR2 FQNEAQ (reference sequence). The CDR3 totals 15 residues. The CDR3 region is CASSATGTTPNEQYF. CDR3 in DNA: TGTGCCAGCAGCGCCACCGGGACTACGCCTAACGAGCAGTACTTC.

The chain has TRBV3-1 (or the pseudogene TRBV3-2) and TRBJ2-7; 9 bases line up with TRBD2. This CDR3 is 14 amino acids long. Germline V gene data show CDR1 as LGHDT and CDR2 as YNNKEL (reference sequence). With V trimmed by 5 bases and J by 5 bases, 7 bases remained unmatched. The CDR3 nucleotides read TGTGCCAGCAGCAGTAGCGGGAGTGTCCACGAGCAGTACTTC. Its protein is CASSSSGSVHEQYF.

This clone was picked up a small number of times. V usage is TRBV27 and J usage is TRBJ1-5; 7 nucleotides match TRBD1. The CDR3 is 17 amino acids. CDR1 and CDR2 from the germline V gene are MNHEY and SMNVEV (reference sequence). The V gene end was trimmed by 3 bases and the J gene end by 5 bases; junction bases not matched to a gene: 13. In DNA, the CDR3 is TGTGCCAGCAGTTTTAGGGCAGACGGGACAGCCGATCAGCCCCAGCATTTT. This encodes CASSFRADGTADQPQHF.

The table lists this clone with a few counts. The genes are TRBV28 and TRBJ2-7; D perhaps matches TRBD2 (6 bases). Trimming shortened V by 5 bases and J by 3 bases, and 17 bases separated the two germline ends. Germline assignment: CDR1 MDHEN and CDR2 SYDVKM. The CDR3 sequence is 15 residues long. The DNA of the CDR3 is TGTGCCAGCAGTCCTACAAGGCGGGAAGGCTACGAGCAGTACTTC. Translating gives CASSPTRREGYEQYF.

CDR3: CASSLAPSSNEQFF. The CDR3 region has the DNA TGTGCCAGCAGCTTAGCCCCCTCCAGCAATGAGCAGTTCTTC. The chain combines TRBV7-7 with TRBJ2-1; D is unclear. Germline V gene lookup returns CDR1 SSHAT and CDR2 FNYEAQ (reference sequence). V was cut by 0 bases and J by 6 bases, with 9 bases left in between. The CDR3 extends over 14 amino acids. The variable domain in full, completed from reference TRBV7-7 and TRBJ2-1, reads GAGVSQSPRYKVTKRGQDVTLRCDPISSHATLYWYQQALGQGPEFLTYFNYEAQPDKSGLPSDRFSAERPEGSISTLTIQRTEQRDSAMYRCASSLAPSSNEQFFGPGTRLTVL.

The chain carries TRBV2 and TRBJ1-2; 8 bases match TRBD1. The V gene's germline CDR1 is SNHLY and CDR2 FYNNEI. The CDR3 loop spans 13 amino acids. V shed 6 bases and J 7 bases; nucleotides not matched to a gene: 7. The DNA of the CDR3 is TGTGCCAGCAGCGCCACGACAGGGGTTGGCTACACCTTC. Translation: CASSATTGVGYTF.

This chain joins TRBV5-8 and TRBJ1-1; no definite D call. Germline values: CDR1 SGHTS, CDR2 YDEGEE. V lost 1 base, J lost 0 bases, and 13 bases lay in between. This CDR3 has 16 residues. The CDR3 bases are TGTGCCAGCAGCTTGTTAACAGACGATATGAACACTGAAGCTTTCTTT. It codes for CASSLLTDDMNTEAFF.

This sequence joins TRBV11-2 and TRBJ1-5, with D possibly matching TRBD1 (5 bases). Trimming took off 5 bases at V and 0 bases at J, with 14 bases between the two ends. This CDR3 is built from 16 residues. The germline V gene encodes CDR1 SGHAT and CDR2 FQNNGV. This chain's CDR3 is CASSTIRGTSNQPQHF. The DNA for the CDR3 is TGTGCCAGCAGCACAATCCGGGGGACTAGCAATCAGCCCCAGCATTTT.